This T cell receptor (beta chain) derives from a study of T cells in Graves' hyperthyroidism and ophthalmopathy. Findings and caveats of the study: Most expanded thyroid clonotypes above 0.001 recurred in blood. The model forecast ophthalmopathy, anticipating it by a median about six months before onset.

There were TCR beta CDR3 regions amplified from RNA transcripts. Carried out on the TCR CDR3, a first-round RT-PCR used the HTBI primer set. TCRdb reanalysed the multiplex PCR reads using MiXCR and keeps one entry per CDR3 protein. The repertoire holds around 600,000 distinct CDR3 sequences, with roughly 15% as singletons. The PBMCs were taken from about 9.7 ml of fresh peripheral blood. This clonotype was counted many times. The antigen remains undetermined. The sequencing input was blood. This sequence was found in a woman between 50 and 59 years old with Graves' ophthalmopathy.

CDR3 coding DNA: TGTGCCAGCAGTCCTCCAAGCGGGAGATTCAGCGAGACCCAGTACTTC. This codes for CASSPPSGRFSETQYF. The gene calls are TRBV7-9 and TRBJ2-5; 8 nucleotides line up with TRBD2. There are 16 residues in the CDR3. V shed 6 bases and J 5 bases; nucleotides not matched to a gene: 14. In germline, CDR1 is SEHNR, CDR2 FQNEAQ (reference sequence).